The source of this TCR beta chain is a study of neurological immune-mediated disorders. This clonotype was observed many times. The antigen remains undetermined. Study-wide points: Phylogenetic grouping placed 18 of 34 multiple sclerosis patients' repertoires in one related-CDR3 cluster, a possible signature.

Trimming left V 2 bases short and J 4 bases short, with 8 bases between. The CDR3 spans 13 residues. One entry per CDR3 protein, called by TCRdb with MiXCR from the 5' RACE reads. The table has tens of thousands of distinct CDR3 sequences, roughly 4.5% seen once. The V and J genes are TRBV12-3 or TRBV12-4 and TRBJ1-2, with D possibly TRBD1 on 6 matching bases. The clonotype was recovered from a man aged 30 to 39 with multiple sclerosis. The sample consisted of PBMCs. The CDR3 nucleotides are TGTGCCAGCAGTTTATTGGGGGCCTATGGCTACACCTTC. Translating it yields CASSLLGAYGYTF.